These 27 T cell receptor beta chains came from one sample sequenced in a study of cytomegalovirus exposure and HLA in healthy donors. It was with 60 Vbeta and 13 Jbeta primers that the PCR ran. TCRdb's copy holds only in-frame clones and misses some; the assay was immunoSEQ multiplex PCR. The data hold 90,000 to 150,000 clones, with 77% observed a single time. The sequenced sample was PBMCs. These receptors were obtained from a human donor in good health.

The V and J genes are TRBV29-1 and TRBJ1-4; 7 nucleotides match TRBD1. V shed 6 bases and J 5 bases; nucleotides not matched to a gene: 12. Germline CDR1 and CDR2: SQVTM and ANQGSEA. This CDR3 is 15 amino acids long. As DNA, the CDR3 is TGCAGCGTAAGATTACAGGGACAGCGAAATGAAAAACTGTTTTTT. This encodes CSVRLQGQRNEKLFF.

V is TRBV27 and J is TRBJ1-5; 9 bases line up with TRBD1. This CDR3 comprises 13 residues. The V segment lost 10 bases and the J segment 7 bases; nucleotides outside the gene matches: 8. Germline V gene lookup returns CDR1 MNHEY and CDR2 SMNVEV (reference sequence). Here the CDR3 reads CATKQGAGQPQHF. The CDR3 DNA reads as TGTGCCACTAAACAGGGGGCTGGACAGCCCCAGCATTTT.

V is TRBV5-1 and J is TRBJ2-1, with D possibly TRBD2 on 5 matching bases. From germline, CDR1 is SGHRS and CDR2 YFSETQ. V was shortened by 5 bases and J by 5 bases, with 14 bases between the two germline ends. This CDR3 comprises 14 residues. CDR3 sequence (DNA): TGCGCCAGCAGACCTGGGAGTGTCGACAATGAGCAGTTCTTC. Its protein product is CASRPGSVDNEQFF.

The rearrangement uses TRBV10-3 and TRBJ1-2; 9 bases are shared with TRBD1. V dropped 10 bases and J dropped 5; count of bases not matched to a gene: 14. Per germline, CDR1 ENHRY and CDR2 SYGVKD. The CDR3 spans 15 residues. The CDR3 region has the DNA TGTGCCACAGGGGACAGGGACCCCCTCGGGTATGGCTACACCTTC. It codes for CATGDRDPLGYGYTF.

This clone is a singleton in its sample. V gene TRBV19 combines with J gene TRBJ1-3; TRBD1 matches at 7 bases. This CDR3 region has 17 residues. Germline V gene data show CDR1 as LNHDA and CDR2 as SQIVND (reference sequence). V shed 5 bases, J shed 1 base, and the junction held 11 bases outside the gene matches. The CDR3 reads CASSYSGTARSGNTIYF. CDR3 nucleotide sequence: TGTGCCAGTAGTTATTCCGGGACAGCCAGATCTGGAAACACCATATATTTT.

The chain couples TRBV4-1 to TRBJ2-5, with 9 positions matching TRBD2. V trimming: 1 base; J trimming: 1 base; junction bases outside the gene matches: 7. Germline assignment: CDR1 MGHRA and CDR2 YSYEKL. This CDR3 has 17 amino acids. CDR3 sequence (DNA): TGCGCCAGCAGCCAAGTAGCGGGAGCCCCACTCCAAGAGACCCAGTACTTC. Protein product: CASSQVAGAPLQETQYF.

The rearrangement uses TRBV29-1 and TRBJ1-2, with 11 bases lining up with TRBD1. The CDR3 loop spans 14 amino acids. Trimming at V came to 8 bases and at J to 2 bases, leaving 7 bases not matched to a gene. The V gene's germline CDR1 is SQVTM and CDR2 ANQGSEA. The CDR3 coding sequence is TGCAGCTCTAGCGGGGACAGGGGGAACTATGGCTACACCTTC. This sequence encodes CSSSGDRGNYGYTF.

This sequence joins TRBV28 and TRBJ2-5; possibly TRBD2 for D (6 bases). The tail of the sequence fits TRBJ2-7 better, so the J call may be wrong. The CDR3 runs to 15 residues. The germline V gene has CDR1 MDHEN and CDR2 SYDVKM. CDR3 sequence (DNA): TGTGCCAGCAGTCCAAGCCGACCCGGGAGTTACGAGCAGTACTTC. This sequence encodes CASSPSRPGSYEQYF.

The chain uses TRBV11-2 and TRBJ2-3; 10 bases align to TRBD1. The CDR3 length is 16 residues. Trimming cost V 1 base and J 4 bases; bases outside gene matches: 5. From germline, CDR1 is SGHAT and CDR2 FQNNGV. CDR3 bases: TGTGCCAGCAGCTTAGGGGGACAGGGGTGGCCAGATACGCAGTATTTT. This codes for CASSLGGQGWPDTQYF. The variable domain in full, completed from reference TRBV11-2 and TRBJ2-3, reads EAGVAQSPRYKIIEKRQSVAFWCNPISGHATLYWYQQILGQGPKLLIQFQNNGVVDDSQLPKDRFSAERLKGVDSTLKIQPAKLEDSAVYLCASSLGGQGWPDTQYFGPGTRLTVL.

The chain recombines TRBV19 with TRBJ1-1; 10 bases map to TRBD1. CDR3 length: 13 amino acids. Germline V gives CDR1 LNHDA, CDR2 SQIVND (reference sequence). The ends lost 9 bases at V and 0 bases at J; junction bases unmatched: 1. CDR3 bases: TGTGCCAGCGACAGGGGGCTGAACACTGAAGCTTTCTTT. This translates into CASDRGLNTEAFF.

This sequence joins TRBV5-1 and TRBJ2-1; D might be TRBD1 (5 bases). V lost 6 bases to trimming and J lost 4 bases, with 14 bases between them. CDR3 length equals 14 residues. CDR1 is SGHRS and CDR2 is YFSETQ in the germline V gene. CDR3 residues: CASMVAGQYNEQFF. The CDR3 DNA sequence: TGCGCCAGCATGGTTGCAGGACAATACAATGAGCAGTTCTTC.

The rearrangement joins TRBV19 to TRBJ2-7; no definite D call. The CDR3 is 13 amino acids. Germline CDR1 is LNHDA and CDR2 is SQIVND (reference sequence). V lost 1 base and J lost 4, with 8 bases in between. The CDR3 DNA is TGTGCCAGTAGTATAGCTTCGGGTTACGAGCAGTACTTC. This codes for CASSIASGYEQYF.

The chain combines TRBV7-9 with TRBJ2-1; perhaps TRBD2 as D (5 bases). The ends were cut back, 0 bases at V and 8 bases at J, with 11 bases in the middle. Germline values: CDR1 SEHNR, CDR2 FQNEAQ (reference sequence). The CDR3 runs 14 residues. CDR3 nucleotide sequence: TGTGCCAGCAGCTTAGCATCGACCGGGGATGAGCAGTTCTTC. Translation: CASSLASTGDEQFF.

The chain couples TRBV5-4 to TRBJ2-6; D is uncertain. The CDR3 loop spans 18 amino acids. Deletions cut 0 bases from V and 0 bases from J, with 13 bases between. In germline, CDR1 is SGHNT, CDR2 YYREEE (reference sequence). CDR3 amino acids: CASSLGSVALSGANVLTF. CDR3 nucleotide sequence: TGTGCCAGCAGCTTGGGGTCAGTCGCCCTCTCTGGGGCCAACGTCCTGACTTTC.

The chain couples TRBV16 to TRBJ2-1, with D unresolved. Germline CDR1 KGHSY, CDR2 FQNENV. The CDR3 consists of 12 residues. The V gene lost 4 bases and the J gene lost 3 bases, with 4 bases spanning the gap. The CDR3 loop is CASSPLYNEQFF. For the CDR3, the DNA is TGTGCCAGCAGCCCTCTCTACAATGAGCAGTTCTTC.

The chain uses TRBV6-1 and TRBJ1-2; 8 bases line up with TRBD1. This CDR3 region has 14 residues. J lost 5 bases, V lost 6 bases, and 8 bases had no gene match. The germline CDR1 and CDR2 sequences are MNHNS and SASEGT. The CDR3 protein is CASRAPDRAYGYTF. The CDR3 DNA is TGTGCCAGCAGGGCTCCGGACAGGGCGTATGGCTACACCTTC.

The chain links TRBV18 to TRBJ2-7; weak D call: TRBD2 (6 bases). Deletions cut 2 bases from V and 0 bases from J, with 11 bases between. The CDR3 has 15 amino acids. Germline V CDR1 and CDR2: KGHSH, LQKENI. The CDR3 is CASSPFRGSSYEQYF. CDR3 sequence (DNA): TGTGCCAGCTCACCATTTCGGGGGAGCTCCTACGAGCAGTACTTC.

The chain is built from TRBV6-1 and TRBJ2-6; no firm D call. Germline CDR1 MNHNS, CDR2 SASEGT. V lost 8 bases to trimming and J lost 0 bases, with 5 bases between them. The CDR3 totals 13 residues. DNA for the CDR3: TGTGCCAGCGGCAGCTCTGGGGCCAACGTCCTGACTTTC. It encodes CASGSSGANVLTF.

The rearrangement uses TRBV6-1 and TRBJ1-5; 9 nucleotides agree with TRBD1. Germline V gene data show CDR1 as MNHNS and CDR2 as SASEGT. With V trimmed by 4 bases and J by 6 bases, 1 base remained unmatched. There are 13 residues in the CDR3. CDR3 coding DNA: TGTGCCAGCAGTGGGGACAGGGCTCAGCCCCAGCATTTT. It codes for CASSGDRAQPQHF.

This chain connects TRBV28 to TRBJ2-3; D unresolved. From germline, CDR1 is MDHEN and CDR2 SYDVKM. The CDR3 is made up of 15 amino acids. V was clipped by 5 bases and J by 1 base, with 13 bases between them. The CDR3 here is CASSLTLVGTDTQYF. The CDR3 DNA sequence: TGTGCCAGCAGTCTAACCCTAGTTGGCACAGATACGCAGTATTTT. Complete variable domain (other parts from reference TRBV28 and TRBJ2-3): DVKVTQSSRYLVKRTGEKVFLECVQDMDHENMFWYRQDPGLGLRLIYFSYDVKMKEKGDIPEGYSVSREKKERFSLILESASTNQTSMYLCASSLTLVGTDTQYFGPGTRLTVL.

The chain employs TRBV7-9 and TRBJ2-7; D may be TRBD2 (6 bases). The V gene lost 5 bases and the J gene lost 2 bases, with 13 bases spanning the gap. The germline CDR1 and CDR2 sequences are SEHNR and FQNEAQ (reference sequence). This CDR3 comprises 14 residues. The CDR3 protein is CASSPRDLTYEQYF. Written as DNA, the CDR3 is TGTGCCAGCAGCCCGCGGGACCTGACCTACGAGCAGTACTTC.

The rearrangement joins TRBV4-1 to TRBJ1-5; 12 nucleotides line up with TRBD1. The V gene end was trimmed by 0 bases and the J gene end by 0 bases; junction bases not matched to a gene: 6. The germline V gene encodes CDR1 MGHRA and CDR2 YSYEKL. The CDR3 has 19 amino acids. Here the CDR3 reads CASSQDRGTGGFSNQPQHF. The CDR3 bases are TGCGCCAGCAGCCAAGATAGGGGGACAGGGGGCTTTAGCAATCAGCCCCAGCATTTT.

The chain joins TRBV6-5 to TRBJ2-6; the D is unclear. V dropped 5 bases and J dropped 4 bases, with 12 bases sitting between them. The germline V gene has CDR1 MNHEY and CDR2 SVGAGI. This CDR3 contains 15 residues. The CDR3 bases are TGTGCCAGCAGTCACACCCGCACCGGGGCCAACGTCCTGACTTTC. It yields the protein CASSHTRTGANVLTF.

This clone was counted between two and nine times. This chain connects TRBV6-5 to TRBJ2-1; 10 bases map to TRBD2. The length of the CDR3 is 15 residues. Trimming took 7 bases from V and 4 from J; bases not matched to a gene: 7. CDR1 is MNHEY, CDR2 SVGAGI, per germline. The CDR3, as DNA: TGTGCCAGCACGATAGCGGGAGGCCCTTACAATGAGCAGTTCTTC. Amino acid sequence: CASTIAGGPYNEQFF.

The chain is built from TRBV9 and TRBJ1-1; D possibly corresponds to TRBD1 (6 bases). Germline loops: CDR1 SGDLS, CDR2 YYNGEE. The CDR3 loop spans 14 amino acids. Trimming took off 0 bases at V and 11 bases at J, with 17 bases between the two ends. The CDR3 bases are TGTGCCAGCAGCGTAGAGGGGGGGTCAGGGCGTGCTTTCTTT. Amino acid sequence: CASSVEGGSGRAFF.

The chain has TRBV18 and TRBJ1-4; TRBD1 agrees at 7 bases. This CDR3 has 15 amino acids. J lost 8 bases, V lost 3 bases, and 9 bases had no gene match. Germline V CDR1 and CDR2: KGHSH, LQKENI. The CDR3 spells CASSPFDRVGEKLFF. CDR3 in DNA: TGTGCCAGCTCACCGTTCGACAGGGTAGGAGAAAAACTGTTTTTT.

This clone was counted a single time. The genes are TRBV7-8 and TRBJ1-1, with unresolved D. With 5 bases removed from V and 2 bases from J, the gap between germline ends came to 15 bases. CDR3 size: 15 residues. Germline V gene data show CDR1 as SGHVS and CDR2 as FQNEAQ. Here the CDR3 reads CASSLLGFVNTEAFF. CDR3 DNA: TGTGCCAGCAGCCTCCTCGGTTTCGTAAACACTGAAGCTTTCTTT.